Below are 23 T cell receptor beta chains sequenced from a single sample in a study of shared clonotypes between healthy human individuals (dated by TCRdb to about 2020). The method was the immunoSEQ multiplex PCR assay. TCRdb took over this immuneACCESS table, retaining in-frame rearrangements with V and J assigned. Such tables are incomplete; in checked studies, under half of the missing clones stem from an unresolved V gene, and the remainder is unexplained. The sample includes under 600,000 clones, with roughly 95% observed a single time. The biggest ten clones account for approximately 0.067% of the sample. What was sequenced was naive CD4+ T cells sorted from blood. This specimen's cell subset or site label, interpreted: CD45RA+ positively selected. The receptor source for this set is a woman in her twenties or thirties in good health.

The V gene is TRBV27, the J gene TRBJ2-1; 9 bases are shared with TRBD2. V lost 7 bases and J lost 4; bases outside the gene matches: 11. This CDR3 spans 16 amino acids. Germline-derived CDR1 and CDR2 are MNHEY and SMNVEV (reference sequence). The CDR3 is CASTFAGGPLYNEQFF. CDR3 nucleotides: TGTGCCAGCACTTTCGCGGGAGGGCCTCTGTACAATGAGCAGTTCTTC.

The CDR3 coding sequence is TGTGCCAGCAGTTCACACCGGAATGAGCGCAATCAGCCCCAGCATTTT. As protein: CASSSHRNERNQPQHF. The genes are TRBV27 and TRBJ1-5, with D unresolved. V gave up 4 bases and J gave up 2 bases, with 15 bases separating them. Per germline, CDR1 MNHEY and CDR2 SMNVEV (reference sequence). The CDR3 spans 16 residues.

This chain joins TRBV6-5 and TRBJ2-5, with D hard to call. V lost 4 bases, J lost 3 bases, and 9 bases lay in between. CDR1 is MNHEY, CDR2 SVGAGI, per germline. This CDR3 has 13 residues. The CDR3 region is CASSSLIEETQYF. The CDR3 DNA reads as TGTGCCAGCAGTTCCTTGATAGAAGAGACCCAGTACTTC.

The chain couples TRBV7-9 to TRBJ1-2; the D gene is possibly TRBD1 (6 bases). Trimming removed 5 bases at V and 7 bases at J, with 17 bases between. The CDR3 spans 14 residues. CDR1 is SEHNR, CDR2 FQNEAQ, per germline (reference sequence). CDR3 region: CASSPEQGTGGYTF. Written as DNA, the CDR3 is TGTGCCAGCAGCCCAGAACAGGGTACGGGTGGCTACACCTTC.

V gene TRBV5-1 combines with J gene TRBJ2-1, with TRBD2 matching 14 bases. The length of the CDR3 is 19 residues. Germline trimming cut 4 bases from V and 3 bases from J; bases unmatched to any gene: 12. From germline, CDR1 is SGHRS and CDR2 YFSETQ. CDR3 region: CASSHRGLAGVFRYNEQFF. CDR3 nucleotides: TGCGCCAGCAGCCACCGGGGACTAGCGGGAGTCTTCCGCTACAATGAGCAGTTCTTC.

The table lists this clone with a count of one. The rearrangement links TRBV28 to TRBJ2-5; TRBD2 aligns across 15 bases. V lost 5 bases, J lost 11 bases, and 9 bases stayed unmatched. CDR1 is MDHEN and CDR2 is SYDVKM in the germline V gene. This CDR3 has 15 residues. As DNA, the CDR3 is TGTGCCAGCAGTCTCGGGACTAGCGGGAGGAAGGAGCAGTACTTC. It is translated as CASSLGTSGRKEQYF.

The CDR3 DNA follows: TGTGCCAGCAGCTTAACGGGCCAGTCCTACGAGCAGTACTTC. The encoded protein is CASSLTGQSYEQYF. The chain has TRBV5-8 and TRBJ2-7; D gene unclear. Trimming shortened V by 2 bases and J by 1 base, and 10 bases separated the two germline ends. The CDR3 is made up of 14 amino acids. From germline, CDR1 is SGHTS and CDR2 YDEGEE.

The rearrangement joins TRBV6-1 to TRBJ2-5, with unresolved D. Germline values: CDR1 MNHNS, CDR2 SASEGT. The V end lost 3 bases, the J end lost 0 bases, and 8 bases lay between the germline ends. This CDR3 comprises 14 residues. The CDR3 spells CASSDTFNQETQYF. Here the CDR3 DNA reads TGTGCCAGCAGTGACACATTCAACCAAGAGACCCAGTACTTC.

V is TRBV19 and J is TRBJ1-1, with 8 bases matching TRBD1. Germline V gene lookup returns CDR1 LNHDA and CDR2 SQIVND (reference sequence). The CDR3 consists of 15 residues. The trim removed 3 bases at V and 5 bases at J, leaving 8 bases unmatched. The CDR3 DNA sequence: TGTGCCAGTAGTATCGTGGGCAGGGGGCTTACTGAAGCTTTCTTT. Protein: CASSIVGRGLTEAFF.

The gene calls are TRBV5-1 and TRBJ2-2; 12 nucleotides agree with TRBD2. Germline V gene data show CDR1 as SGHRS and CDR2 as YFSETQ. V shed 3 bases, J shed 7 bases, and the junction held 10 bases outside the gene matches. This CDR3 has 17 residues. CDR3 sequence: CASSSRLAGVNGGELFF. The CDR3 DNA sequence: TGCGCCAGCAGCTCCAGACTAGCGGGAGTTAACGGCGGGGAGCTGTTTTTT.

The V gene is TRBV6-5, the J gene TRBJ2-7, with 7 bases that match TRBD1. Looked up from germline, CDR1 is MNHEY and CDR2 is SVGAGI. The CDR3 length is 15 residues. Germline trimming cut 4 bases from V and 2 bases from J; bases unmatched to any gene: 8. CDR3 in DNA: TGTGCCAGCAGTTCAACCCGACAGGGTCCCTACGAGCAGTACTTC. This sequence encodes CASSSTRQGPYEQYF.

The chain combines TRBV7-9 with TRBJ1-1, with no clear D. This CDR3 is built from 13 residues. Germline CDR1 reads SEHNR; CDR2 reads FQNEAQ (reference sequence). Trimming left V 5 bases short and J 1 base short, with 8 bases between. CDR3 loop: CASSHFENTEAFF. In DNA form, the CDR3 reads TGTGCCAGCAGCCATTTCGAGAACACTGAAGCTTTCTTT.

This clone was observed a single time. The chain joins TRBV27 to TRBJ2-1, with no clear D. CDR1 MNHEY and CDR2 SMNVEV come from the germline V gene (reference sequence). The CDR3 totals 14 residues. Trimming left V 7 bases short and J 2 bases short, with 12 bases between. Here the CDR3 DNA reads TGTGCCAGCACCATCCGATGGCCCTACAATGAGCAGTTCTTC. Its translation is CASTIRWPYNEQFF.

This rearrangement joins TRBV5-1 to TRBJ2-5, with 7 positions matching TRBD1. With the DNA end fitting TRBJ2-7 better, the J assignment may be wrong. From germline, CDR1 is SGHRS and CDR2 YFSETQ. The CDR3 totals 14 residues. The CDR3 DNA follows: TGCGCCAGCAGCTCGGGACAGATCCTGAGCGAGCAGTACTTC. This codes for CASSSGQILSEQYF.

On this clone: Other nucleotide sequences in the sample specify the same CDR3. The V and J genes are TRBV28 and TRBJ1-2; 8 bases match TRBD1. Germline loops: CDR1 MDHEN, CDR2 SYDVKM. V trimming: 2 bases; J trimming: 5 bases; junction bases outside the gene matches: 4. This CDR3 has 14 residues. This CDR3 reads CASSLGQGGYGYTF. The CDR3 nucleotides are TGTGCCAGCAGTTTAGGACAGGGAGGTTATGGCTACACCTTC.

CDR3 sequence (DNA): TGTGCCACCAGCTGGGGCCGGGACAGGGGAAGAGAGACCCAGTACTTC. It is translated as CATSWGRDRGRETQYF. The V gene is TRBV15, the J gene TRBJ2-5, with TRBD1 identical over 10 bases. After removal of 5 bases from V and 4 bases from J, the junction contained 10 bases not matched to a gene. Germline V lookup: CDR1 LNHNV, CDR2 YYDKDF (reference sequence). The CDR3 is 16 residues long.

The rearrangement uses TRBV5-5 and TRBJ1-1; no definite D call. The CDR3 has 14 amino acids. Germline loops: CDR1 SGHKS, CDR2 YYEKEE (reference sequence). The V and J ends lost 2 bases and 1 base respectively, with 9 bases between them. The CDR3 sequence: CASSFGHSNTEAFF. In DNA form, the CDR3 reads TGTGCCAGCAGCTTCGGGCATTCGAACACTGAAGCTTTCTTT. Full variable domain (outside the CDR3, taken from reference TRBV5-5 and TRBJ1-1): DAGVTQSPTHLIKTRGQQVTLRCSPISGHKSVSWYQQVLGQGPQFIFQYYEKEERGRGNFPDRFSARQFPNYSSELNVNALLLGDSALYLCASSFGHSNTEAFFGQGTRLTVV.

About this clone itself: Other DNA sequences in the sample encode the same CDR3. The rearrangement links TRBV5-1 to TRBJ1-1; D might be TRBD1 (6 bases). The CDR3 covers 14 residues. Germline lookup yields CDR1 SGHRS and CDR2 YFSETQ. Trimming took off 3 bases at V and 0 bases at J, with 9 bases between the two ends. DNA for the CDR3: TGCGCCAGCAGCTCGCAGGGGATGAACACTGAAGCTTTCTTT. Encoded protein: CASSSQGMNTEAFF.

The rearrangement links TRBV29-1 to TRBJ2-3; D unresolved. Per the germline V gene, CDR1 is SQVTM and CDR2 is ANQGSEA. Trimming left V 7 bases short and J 0 bases short, with 14 bases between. There are 14 residues in the CDR3. For the CDR3, the DNA is TGCAGCGCCAAGGAACCGACAAGCACAGATACGCAGTATTTT. Translated: CSAKEPTSTDTQYF.

The chain couples TRBV7-2 to TRBJ1-5; D may be TRBD1 (5 bases). Germline V CDR1 and CDR2: SGHTA, FQGNSA. Trimming took 2 bases from V and 7 from J, leaving 9 bases between them. CDR3 length: 13 amino acids. The CDR3 DNA is TGTGCCAGCAGCTTACAAAGGGACCAGCCCCAGCATTTT. Protein sequence: CASSLQRDQPQHF.

This clone came up once. J is TRBJ2-7 and V is TRBV5-4; no clear D. The CDR3 totals 13 residues. V lost 4 bases and J 2 bases, leaving 10 bases between the germline ends. CDR1 is SGHNT and CDR2 is YYREEE in the germline V gene (reference sequence). The CDR3 loop is CASSLEPPYEQYF. CDR3 in DNA: TGTGCCAGCAGCCTGGAACCCCCCTACGAGCAGTACTTC.

The rearrangement links TRBV28 to TRBJ2-7; maybe TRBD2 (6 bases). Germline V lookup: CDR1 MDHEN, CDR2 SYDVKM. The length of the CDR3 is 15 residues. Trimming took off 0 bases at V and 6 bases at J, with 15 bases between the two ends. The CDR3 DNA is TGTGCCAGCAGTTTATGGGGGCTAGGGAGGCGCGAGCAGTACTTC. Its protein is CASSLWGLGRREQYF. Drawing the rest from reference TRBV28 and TRBJ2-7, the complete variable domain is DVKVTQSSRYLVKRTGEKVFLECVQDMDHENMFWYRQDPGLGLRLIYFSYDVKMKEKGDIPEGYSVSREKKERFSLILESASTNQTSMYLCASSLWGLGRREQYFGPGTRLTVT.

The gene calls are TRBV27 and TRBJ1-5; D not resolved. CDR1 MNHEY and CDR2 SMNVEV come from the germline V gene (reference sequence). The CDR3 contains 18 residues. The V end was cut by 3 bases, the J end by 0 bases, with 18 bases between. DNA of the CDR3: TGTGCCAGCAGTTTTAAGCCGGCTGGCGGAGATAGCAATCAGCCCCAGCATTTT. This sequence encodes CASSFKPAGGDSNQPQHF.